The TCR beta chain described here comes from a study of patients and donors after allogeneic stem cell transplantation. MiXCR, applied by TCRdb to the RT-PCR reads, yields one record per CDR3 protein. The sample lists a few hundred thousand distinct CDR3 sequences; over 12% were seen once. This clonotype was recorded a few times. The V gene lost 1 base and the J gene lost 8 bases, with 8 bases spanning the gap. The length of the CDR3 is 12 residues. The germline V gene encodes CDR1 LGHDT and CDR2 YNNKEL (reference sequence). The sequencing input was blood, either unsorted or a sorted T cell fraction (not recorded which). The receptor's source is a human donor who was either an allogeneic HSCT recipient or a stem cell or donor lymphocyte infusion donor (not recorded which). It is not recorded whose cells these are; they may come from a transplant donor. The chain couples TRBV3-1 to TRBJ1-2; D is undetermined. The CDR3 nucleotides are TGTGCCAGCAGCCAAGCGGGGAACGGCTACACCTTC. As protein: CASSQAGNGYTF.